What follows are 8 T cell receptor beta chains derived from one specimen sequenced in a study of cytomegalovirus exposure and HLA in healthy donors (dated by TCRdb to the late 2010s). Libraries were prepared through the immunoSEQ multiplex PCR assay. As stored in TCRdb, this immuneACCESS dataset retains in-frame rearrangements with V and J assigned. A fraction of the clones does not appear; measured against another copy, unresolved V genes explain less than half of the discrepancy, and the remainder lacks a known reason. The sample table lists under 200,000 clones, approximately 88% of them with a count of one. Around 7% of the sample rests with the top ten. The sequenced material came from PBMCs. All receptors derive from a young man in good health and CMV-seropositive.

This clone has only a few counts. This chain links TRBV25-1 with TRBJ1-2; D unresolved. Trimming removed 1 base from V and 4 bases from J, with 4 bases in between. The CDR3 length is 12 residues. Germline loops: CDR1 MGHDK, CDR2 SYGVNS. CDR3 sequence (DNA): TGTGCCAGCAGTGAATCTTTCTATGGCTACACCTTC. It translates to CASSESFYGYTF.

The chain employs TRBV30 and TRBJ1-5; no reliable D call. The V gene's germline CDR1 is GTSNPN and CDR2 SVGIG (reference sequence). CDR3 length equals 13 residues. V shed 1 base and J shed 5 bases, with 9 bases lying between them. The CDR3 loop reads CAWSEERDQPQHF. CDR3 nucleotide sequence: TGTGCCTGGAGTGAGGAGAGGGATCAGCCCCAGCATTTT.

The V and J genes are TRBV10-3 and TRBJ1-3; TRBD1 agrees at 7 bases. Germline CDR1 ENHRY, CDR2 SYGVKD. CDR3 size: 15 residues. V was clipped by 4 bases and J by 1 base; unmatched bases: 4. Written as DNA, the CDR3 is TGTGCCATCAGTGGGACAGGTGTATCTGGAAACACCATATATTTT. Its protein is CAISGTGVSGNTIYF.

This chain uses TRBV6-5 with TRBJ1-5; the D gene is possibly TRBD1 (5 bases). With 6 bases removed from V and 5 bases from J, the gap between germline ends came to 14 bases. Germline CDR1 and CDR2: MNHEY and SVGAGI. This CDR3 has 14 residues. The DNA of the CDR3 is TGTGCCAGCAGCCGCGAAGGGGCGTATCAGCCCCAGCATTTT. Its translation is CASSREGAYQPQHF.

Only one count was recorded for this clone. The V and J genes are TRBV29-1 and TRBJ2-5; 11 positions match TRBD1. Per germline, CDR1 SQVTM and CDR2 ANQGSEA. The V segment lost 4 bases and the J segment 5 bases; nucleotides outside the gene matches: 3. This CDR3 has 13 residues. The CDR3 protein is CSVAGQGGETQYF. DNA of the CDR3: TGCAGCGTTGCGGGACAGGGGGGTGAGACCCAGTACTTC.

This chain uses TRBV7-9 with TRBJ1-2; the match to TRBD1 covers 8 bases. V was pared by 5 bases and J by 6 bases, with 11 bases of the junction left unmatched. The CDR3 extends over 15 amino acids. The germline gives CDR1 SEHNR, CDR2 FQNEAQ (reference sequence). CDR3 region: CASSLRQGPWDGYTF. As DNA, the CDR3 is TGTGCCAGCAGCCTTCGACAGGGGCCGTGGGATGGCTACACCTTC.

The gene calls are TRBV21-1 and TRBJ2-7; TRBD2, as called in the table, went unchecked against the DNA. TRBV21-1 is a pseudogene segment. The CDR3 totals 19 residues. The CDR3 region has the DNA TGTGCCAGCAGCAAAGTTCCGGGACTAGCGGGAACAAATATGTACGAGCAGTACTTC. Translated, it gives CASSKVPGLAGTNMYEQYF.

This chain links TRBV18 with TRBJ2-4; 8 bases are shared with TRBD1. Germline CDR1 and CDR2: KGHSH and LQKENI. This CDR3 is 14 amino acids long. The trim removed 8 bases at V and 6 bases at J, leaving 9 bases unmatched. DNA of the CDR3: TGTGCCAGCAGCGAAACAGGGGGAGCAAACATTCAGTACTTC. It codes for CASSETGGANIQYF.